These T cell receptor beta chains were read from a single sample in a study of neoadjuvant anti-PD-1 for oral cavity cancer. Generated by immunoSEQ multiplex PCR, the TCRdb table keeps only in-frame clones and is missing some. The data hold 8,300 or so clones, with 50% to 80% observed a single time. Sequenced material: PBMCs, taken after nivolumab (anti-PD-1) treatment. The receptors stem from a person aged 35-79 years with oral cavity squamous cell carcinoma. CDR3s include the opening cysteine and the closing phenylalanine or tryptophan. A D gene is named only where the DNA matches it firmly. Size is stated for part of the rows, as once, few or many counts, or as a class when the clone is expanded.

j_call: TRBJ1-1
d_call: NA
clone_size: NA
v_call: TRBV4-3
cdr3_aa: CASSRGRTSAENTEAFF
cdr3_nt: TGCGCCAGCAGCCGAGGTCGCACCTCGGCAGAGAACACTGAAGCTTTCTTT

j_call: TRBJ2-3
d_call: TRBD1
clone_size: NA
v_call: TRBV6-1
cdr3_aa: CASSEDREGSQYF
cdr3_nt: TGTGCCAGCAGTGAGGACAGGGAAGGTTCGCAGTATTTT

j_call: TRBJ2-5
d_call: NA
clone_size: NA
v_call: TRBV6-5
cdr3_aa: CASSYSGQETQYF
cdr3_nt: TGTGCCAGCAGTTACTCGGGTCAAGAGACCCAGTACTTC

j_call: TRBJ1-4
d_call: NA
clone_size: NA
v_call: TRBV15
cdr3_aa: CATSRVIGNEKLFF
cdr3_nt: TGTGCCACCAGCAGAGTTATAGGAAATGAAAAACTGTTTTTT

j_call: TRBJ2-2
d_call: TRBD1
clone_size: few
v_call: TRBV5-4
cdr3_aa: CASSPPGQSNTGELFF
cdr3_nt: TGTGCCAGCAGCCCTCCGGGACAGTCTAACACCGGGGAGCTGTTTTTT

j_call: TRBJ1-3
d_call: NA
clone_size: NA
v_call: TRBV2
cdr3_aa: CASSAGHIKGNTIYF
cdr3_nt: TGTGCCAGCAGTGCGGGGCATATTAAAGGAAACACCATATATTTT

j_call: TRBJ1-1
d_call: NA
clone_size: NA
v_call: TRBV2
cdr3_aa: CASLVAGEAFF
cdr3_nt: TGTGCCTCCCTGGTGGCAGGGGAGGCTTTCTTT

j_call: TRBJ1-5
d_call: NA
clone_size: NA
v_call: TRBV5-5
cdr3_aa: CASSFQGGGNQPQHF
cdr3_nt: TGTGCCAGCAGCTTTCAGGGTGGAGGCAATCAGCCCCAGCATTTT

j_call: TRBJ1-1
d_call: NA
clone_size: few
v_call: TRBV11-2
cdr3_aa: CASSLVPGATEAFF
cdr3_nt: TGTGCCAGCAGCTTAGTCCCGGGAGCCACTGAAGCTTTCTTT

j_call: TRBJ1-2
d_call: NA
clone_size: NA
v_call: TRBV2
cdr3_aa: CASNPSSNYGYTF
cdr3_nt: TGTGCCAGCAACCCCTCCTCTAACTATGGCTACACCTTC

j_call: TRBJ2-1
d_call: NA
clone_size: NA
v_call: TRBV9
cdr3_aa: CASSVAAINEQFF
cdr3_nt: TGTGCCAGCAGCGTAGCGGCAATTAATGAGCAGTTCTTC

j_call: TRBJ1-5
d_call: NA
clone_size: few
v_call: TRBV5-6
cdr3_aa: CASSLATGGQPQHF
cdr3_nt: TGTGCCAGCAGCTTGGCGACAGGAGGTCAGCCCCAGCATTTT

j_call: TRBJ1-2
d_call: NA
clone_size: few
v_call: TRBV19
cdr3_aa: CASKAGNYGYTF
cdr3_nt: TGTGCCAGTAAAGCAGGGAACTATGGCTACACCTTC

j_call: TRBJ1-6
d_call: NA
clone_size: NA
v_call: TRBV2
cdr3_aa: CATLDITGINSPLHF
cdr3_nt: TGTGCCACCCTCGATATTACAGGGATCAATTCACCCCTCCACTTT

j_call: TRBJ1-1
d_call: TRBD1
clone_size: NA
v_call: TRBV7-2
cdr3_aa: CASSLASGTGNTEAFF
cdr3_nt: TGTGCCAGCAGCTTAGCGAGTGGGACAGGGAACACTGAAGCTTTCTTT

j_call: TRBJ1-1
d_call: NA
clone_size: NA
v_call: TRBV4-3
cdr3_aa: CASSQDTRKYAEAFF
cdr3_nt: TGCGCCAGCAGCCAAGATACCAGGAAGTATGCTGAAGCTTTCTTT

j_call: TRBJ1-2
d_call: NA
clone_size: NA
v_call: TRBV4-3
cdr3_aa: CASSQGYAGGRVYGYTF
cdr3_nt: TGCGCCAGCAGCCAAGGCTATGCAGGTGGACGCGTTTATGGCTACACCTTC

j_call: TRBJ2-7
d_call: NA
clone_size: NA
v_call: TRBV14
cdr3_aa: CASSQDRVYEQYF
cdr3_nt: TGTGCCAGCAGCCAAGACAGAGTCTACGAGCAGTACTTC

j_call: TRBJ1-6
d_call: NA
clone_size: NA
v_call: TRBV28
cdr3_aa: CASSSGQSNSPLHF
cdr3_nt: TGTGCCAGCAGTTCGGGACAATCTAATTCACCCCTCCACTTT

j_call: TRBJ2-1
d_call: NA
clone_size: once
v_call: TRBV6-6
cdr3_aa: CASNQVNEQFF
cdr3_nt: TGTGCCAGCAACCAGGTGAATGAGCAGTTCTTC

j_call: TRBJ1-1
d_call: NA
clone_size: NA
v_call: TRBV28
cdr3_aa: CASRYTEGEFMNTEAFF
cdr3_nt: TGTGCCAGCAGATACACCGAAGGGGAGTTCATGAACACTGAAGCTTTCTTT

j_call: TRBJ2-1
d_call: TRBD1
clone_size: NA
v_call: TRBV5-4
cdr3_aa: CASSGTGQGAREQFF
cdr3_nt: TGTGCCAGCAGCGGGACTGGACAGGGGGCGCGGGAGCAGTTCTTC

j_call: TRBJ2-7
d_call: NA
clone_size: few
v_call: TRBV11-3
cdr3_aa: CASSTRGGYEQYF
cdr3_nt: TGTGCCAGCAGCACCCGAGGGGGCTACGAGCAGTACTTC

j_call: TRBJ1-2
d_call: TRBD1
clone_size: NA
v_call: TRBV7-9
cdr3_aa: CASSLAQGGGYGYTF
cdr3_nt: TGTGCCAGCAGCTTAGCGCAGGGGGGCGGCTATGGCTACACCTTC

j_call: TRBJ2-1
d_call: TRBD1
clone_size: NA
v_call: TRBV2
cdr3_aa: CASTRDSYNEQFF
cdr3_nt: TGTGCCAGCACCCGGGACAGCTACAATGAGCAGTTCTTC

j_call: TRBJ1-5
d_call: NA
clone_size: once
v_call: TRBV5-6
cdr3_aa: CASSRTASNQPQHF
cdr3_nt: TGTGCCAGCAGCCGGACGGCAAGCAATCAGCCCCAGCATTTT

j_call: TRBJ1-1
d_call: NA
clone_size: NA
v_call: TRBV11-2
cdr3_aa: CASSLDLRGAPHGAFF
cdr3_nt: TGTGCCAGCAGCTTAGATTTGCGGGGGGCGCCTCACGGGGCTTTCTTT

j_call: TRBJ2-5
d_call: TRBD1
clone_size: NA
v_call: TRBV10-3
cdr3_aa: CASGQGGVETQYF
cdr3_nt: TGTGCCAGCGGACAGGGAGGTGTGGAGACCCAGTACTTC

j_call: TRBJ2-2
d_call: NA
clone_size: NA
v_call: TRBV15
cdr3_aa: CATSRTRGGTGELFF
cdr3_nt: TGTGCCACCAGCAGAACCAGGGGCGGGACCGGGGAGCTGTTTTTT

j_call: TRBJ1-3
d_call: NA
clone_size: NA
v_call: TRBV7-8
cdr3_aa: CASSLMAPGSGDTIYF
cdr3_nt: TGTGCCAGCAGCTTAATGGCCCCCGGCTCCGGAGACACCATATATTTT

j_call: TRBJ2-1
d_call: TRBD1
clone_size: NA
v_call: TRBV15
cdr3_aa: CATSIRQGRFYNEQFF
cdr3_nt: TGTGCCACCAGCATCCGACAGGGGAGATTCTACAATGAGCAGTTCTTC

j_call: TRBJ2-5
d_call: NA
clone_size: NA
v_call: TRBV29-1
cdr3_aa: CSVKGGGHETQYF
cdr3_nt: TGCAGCGTGAAAGGGGGGGGGCATGAGACCCAGTACTTC

j_call: TRBJ2-6
d_call: TRBD1
clone_size: NA
v_call: TRBV7-6
cdr3_aa: CASSLGIQGAGANVLTF
cdr3_nt: TGTGCCAGCAGCTTAGGTATACAGGGGGCTGGGGCCAACGTCCTGACTTTC